This T cell receptor (beta chain) is drawn from a study of blood T cell repertoires in COVID-19. Across the whole study: Collection of acute and convalescent COVID-19 samples took place in the United States, Italy and Spain. Sources were T cells, B-cell-depleted T cells, or PBMCs; the material itself was cDNA or gDNA.

Germline values: CDR1 LGHNA, CDR2 YNFKEQ. The ends were cut back, 4 bases at V and 5 bases at J, with 11 bases in the middle. The CDR3 sequence is 14 residues long. Original processing notes: How many nucleated cells were present was estimated from reference gene primer amplification. Clones were sequenced by immunoSEQ multiplex PCR, and TCRdb holds only the in-frame ones, with some missing. V, J and clone size derive from that table, while D and trimming were established from the DNA sequence. The data show around 170,000 clones, less than 90% seen once. This clonotype was sampled from a middle-aged woman with acute or convalescent COVID-19. The chain employs TRBV4-2 and TRBJ1-4, with a possible D match to TRBD1 (6 bases). Sequenced material: peripheral blood. The CDR3 spells CASSLGTLNEKLFF. The CDR3 bases are TGTGCCAGCAGCCTGGGGACACTCAATGAAAAACTGTTTTTT.